Following are 5 T cell receptor beta chains from one sample sequenced in a study of blood T cell repertoires in COVID-19. This table comes from immunoSEQ multiplex PCR, and its TCRdb copy is limited to in-frame clones, with some not included. The sample lists 65,000 to 90,000 clones; approximately 86% were seen once. The specimen was peripheral blood. The receptors originated from a man older than 75 with COVID-19, enrolled during active disease.

For the CDR3, the DNA is TGTGCCAGCAGCCGACAGGGGAACACTGAAGCTTTCTTT. It yields the protein CASSRQGNTEAFF. V usage is TRBV6-5 and J usage is TRBJ1-1; 7 bases match TRBD1. CDR3 length equals 13 residues. Germline V lookup: CDR1 MNHEY, CDR2 SVGAGI. The V and J ends lost 6 bases and 1 base, in that order; junction bases with no gene match: 2.

This clone was picked up a small number of times. This rearrangement joins TRBV7-2 to TRBJ2-1; a possible D gene is TRBD1 (6 bases). Germline V gene sequence: CDR1 SGHTA, CDR2 FQGNSA. V lost 7 bases, J lost 11 bases, and 21 bases lay in between. The CDR3 is 14 amino acids. The DNA of the CDR3 is TGTGCCAGCACCCGGGACACAGGCCCAGAACAGCAGTTCTTC. Its protein product is CASTRDTGPEQQFF.

The chain links TRBV4-1 to TRBJ1-1, with a weak D call TRBD1 (5 bases). V lost 1 base to trimming and J lost 3 bases, with 12 bases between them. Germline V gene data show CDR1 as MGHRA and CDR2 as YSYEKL. CDR3 length equals 15 residues. CDR3 residues: CASSQVEGLHTEAFF. The CDR3 nucleotides are TGCGCCAGCAGCCAAGTCGAGGGACTCCACACTGAAGCTTTCTTT.

This chain links TRBV27 with TRBJ1-1; 8 positions agree with TRBD1. There are 14 residues in the CDR3. The germline gives CDR1 MNHEY, CDR2 SMNVEV (reference sequence). The J segment lost 4 bases and the V segment lost 2 bases, leaving 3 bases of the junction unmatched. The CDR3 protein is CASSLRQGTTEAFF. For the CDR3, the DNA is TGTGCCAGCAGTTTACGACAGGGGACCACTGAAGCTTTCTTT.

Only one count was recorded for this clone. This chain connects TRBV9 to TRBJ1-1; 7 bases match TRBD1. Losses at the gene ends were 4 bases for V and 6 bases for J; bases not matched to a gene: 6. Germline V lookup: CDR1 SGDLS, CDR2 YYNGEE. The CDR3 has 13 amino acids. The CDR3, as DNA: TGTGCCAGCAGCAAACAGGGGTGGCCTGAAGCTTTCTTT. Residues: CASSKQGWPEAFF.